This T cell receptor (beta chain) was identified during a study of T-cell memory formation after mild COVID-19. The wider study: TCR clusters mostly belonged to single donors. Broader study findings: CM and EM subsets held most contracting CD4+ clones; EMRA held CD8+ ones. Clonal second-wave expansions that peaked on day 37 had unconfirmed SARS-CoV-2 specificity. Pre-infection memory contained some responding clones, which suggested that cross-reactive memory had joined.

On this clonotype: Its antigen remains unknown.

MiXCR was run by TCRdb on the 5' RACE reads, yielding one entry per CDR3 protein. The sample holds hundreds of thousands of distinct CDR3 sequences; about a sixth are singletons and the top ten take around 11%. CDR3 length: 14 amino acids. Trimming stripped 6 bases from V and 5 bases from J, with 17 bases between. Per germline, CDR1 DFQATT and CDR2 SNEGSKA (reference sequence). This TCR was sampled from an adult woman who had mild COVID-19 (a few samples of this study predate the infection). Cell type and time point are not known. This rearrangement joins TRBV20-1 to TRBJ1-5, with TRBD1 as a possible D gene (6 bases). Sample: PBMCs or a T cell subset sorted from them (not recorded which). CDR3 amino acids: CSATPRDKDQPQHF. CDR3 nucleotides: TGCAGTGCCACTCCTCGGGACAAGGATCAGCCCCAGCATTTT.